A single sample is the source of the 20 T cell receptor beta chains below, sequenced in a study of T cell repertoires in cytomegalovirus infection. TCRdb recomputed calls from the reads with MiXCR, one row per CDR3 protein. Here the sample spans fewer than 850,000 distinct CDR3 sequences, 25% to 35% being singletons. Antigen specificity for these receptors is unknown. The source was cultured CD8+ T cells from PBMCs, collected from culture after CMV antigen stimulation. These receptors all come from a human donor in good health (CMV status not recorded). Some clones in this sample may be carry-over from other donors' samples.

The V call is TRBV5-4, the J call TRBJ1-1; TRBD1 matches 7 bases. The trim removed 3 bases at V and 1 base at J, leaving 3 bases unmatched. This CDR3 is built from 14 residues. Germline V gene lookup returns CDR1 SGHNT and CDR2 YYREEE (reference sequence). CDR3 nucleotide sequence: TGTGCCAGCAGCTGGAACAGGGGGAACACTGAAGCTTTCTTT. Protein product: CASSWNRGNTEAFF.

The J gene is TRBJ2-2, the V gene TRBV6-5, with TRBD1 identical over 8 bases. Germline CDR1 MNHEY, CDR2 SVGAGI. This CDR3 has 15 residues. V trimming: 0 bases; J trimming: 7 bases; junction bases outside the gene matches: 4. CDR3: CASSYSGQAYGELFF. CDR3 DNA: TGTGCCAGCAGTTACTCGGGACAGGCCTACGGGGAGCTGTTTTTT.

The chain recombines TRBV5-5 with TRBJ1-5, with 8 bases lining up with TRBD1. The CDR3 totals 19 residues. Trimming at V came to 3 bases and at J to 3 bases, leaving 17 bases not matched to a gene. Looked up from germline, CDR1 is SGHKS and CDR2 is YYEKEE (reference sequence). CDR3 loop: CASSWTPGQVTSYNQPQHF. The DNA of the CDR3 is TGTGCCAGCAGCTGGACTCCGGGACAGGTGACCTCCTACAATCAGCCCCAGCATTTT.

This clonotype has a count of ten or more. The gene calls are TRBV12-3 or TRBV12-4 and TRBJ1-1; D gene ambiguous. This CDR3 has 16 amino acids. V lost 3 bases and J lost 2, with 16 bases in between. Here the CDR3 DNA reads TGTGCCAGCAGTTTGCGAGCCTGGGGATTAAACACTGAAGCTTTCTTT. Translated: CASSLRAWGLNTEAFF.

This clonotype was observed a few times. This chain connects TRBV7-4 to TRBJ2-5; D gene unclear. V was pared by 2 bases and J by 2 bases, with 9 bases between. CDR1 SGHVT and CDR2 SQSDAQ come from the germline V gene. This CDR3 spans 14 amino acids. CDR3 residues: CASSLLVSQETQYF. Written as DNA, the CDR3 is TGTGCCAGCAGCTTATTGGTCAGTCAAGAGACCCAGTACTTC.

The rearrangement joins TRBV7-6 to TRBJ1-5, with 7 bases aligning to TRBD1. Germline loops: CDR1 SGHVS, CDR2 FNYEAQ. The V segment lost 5 bases and the J segment 4 bases; nucleotides outside the gene matches: 5. The CDR3 is 14 residues long. The CDR3 nucleotides read TGTGCCAGCAGCACCGGGACAGAGAATCAGCCCCAGCATTTT. Residues: CASSTGTENQPQHF.

The genes are TRBV24-1 and TRBJ1-4, with 8 bases that match TRBD1. The CDR3 has 18 residues. The ends lost 5 bases at V and 8 bases at J; junction bases unmatched: 18. The V gene's germline CDR1 is KGHDR and CDR2 SFDVKD. The DNA of the CDR3 is TGTGCCACCAGTGCGCTCCCTGGGGGTGGACAGGGACAGGAAAAACTGTTTTTT. Protein product: CATSALPGGGQGQEKLFF.

The chain couples TRBV6-5 to TRBJ1-1; D gene unclear. Germline V gives CDR1 MNHEY, CDR2 SVGAGI. CDR3 size: 13 residues. V lost 0 bases and J 8 bases, leaving 10 bases between the germline ends. CDR3 residues: CASSYSGSLEAFF. The CDR3 coding sequence is TGTGCCAGCAGTTACTCAGGCAGCTTGGAAGCTTTCTTT.

The chain recombines TRBV9 with TRBJ2-2; D possibly corresponds to TRBD2 (5 bases). V gave up 0 bases and J gave up 1 base, with 10 bases separating them. The CDR3 consists of 16 residues. CDR1 and CDR2 (germline): SGDLS, YYNGEE. CDR3 nucleotides: TGTGCCAGCAGCGTAGCTTACAGCGGGAACACCGGGGAGCTGTTTTTT. The encoded protein is CASSVAYSGNTGELFF.

The V gene is TRBV27, the J gene TRBJ1-1; 7 bases are a match to TRBD1. Losses at the gene ends were 5 bases for V and 1 base for J; bases not matched to a gene: 10. The length of the CDR3 is 16 residues. The germline gives CDR1 MNHEY, CDR2 SMNVEV (reference sequence). This chain's CDR3 is CASSIFGGQRNTEAFF. The CDR3, as DNA: TGTGCCAGCAGTATTTTCGGGGGACAGCGGAACACTGAAGCTTTCTTT.

The V gene is TRBV27, the J gene TRBJ2-3; possibly TRBD1 or TRBD2 for D (5 bases each). This CDR3 comprises 15 residues. Germline CDR1 is MNHEY and CDR2 is SMNVEV (reference sequence). V shed 8 bases and J shed 6 bases, with 21 bases lying between them. CDR3 in DNA: TGTGCCAGCGCTACTTCGGGACCCTGGGCGGATACGCAGTATTTT. It yields the protein CASATSGPWADTQYF.

The chain employs TRBV10-3 and TRBJ1-1; possibly TRBD1 for D (6 bases). This CDR3 region has 14 residues. The germline V gene has CDR1 ENHRY and CDR2 SYGVKD. V lost 6 bases to trimming and J lost 4 bases, with 15 bases between them. CDR3 sequence reads: CAIRIQGLGTEAFF. The CDR3 DNA reads TGTGCCATCAGGATACAGGGATTGGGCACTGAAGCTTTCTTT.

The count of this clonotype is one. The rearrangement uses TRBV28 and TRBJ1-6; D might be TRBD1 (5 bases). Trimming cost V 5 bases and J 8 bases, with 16 bases left between them. The V gene's germline CDR1 is MDHEN and CDR2 SYDVKM. The CDR3 totals 15 residues. The CDR3 reads CASSPDSSLYSPLHF. CDR3 sequence (DNA): TGTGCCAGCAGTCCCGACAGCAGTCTTTATTCACCCCTCCACTTT.

The chain is built from TRBV3-1 and TRBJ2-3; the D is unclear. The CDR3 is made up of 16 amino acids. Trimming left V 3 bases short and J 0 bases short, with 13 bases between. From germline, CDR1 is LGHDT and CDR2 YNNKEL (reference sequence). CDR3: CASSHRIQASTDTQYF. Written as DNA, the CDR3 is TGTGCCAGCAGCCATCGGATACAAGCTAGCACAGATACGCAGTATTTT.

V usage is TRBV7-9 and J usage is TRBJ2-1; TRBD2 matches 8 bases. The CDR3 has 14 residues. The ends lost 6 bases at V and 5 bases at J; junction bases unmatched: 6. Germline CDR1 is SEHNR and CDR2 is FQNEAQ (reference sequence). CDR3 coding DNA: TGTGCCAGCAGTCTTCCGGGACTAGACAATGAGCAGTTCTTC. Its translation: CASSLPGLDNEQFF.

In this sample, this clonotype turned up once. Here the CDR3 DNA reads TGCGCCAGCAGCCACGGACGGCTGAACACTGAAGCTTTCTTT. It is translated as CASSHGRLNTEAFF. The J gene is TRBJ1-1, the V gene TRBV4-1; D is ambiguous. This CDR3 comprises 14 residues. Per germline, CDR1 MGHRA and CDR2 YSYEKL. Trimming pared 3 bases from V and 0 bases from J, leaving 8 bases between.

In its sample, this clonotype was seen a few times. The chain joins TRBV27 to TRBJ1-1, with D perhaps TRBD1 (5 bases). The CDR3 contains 13 residues. V lost 2 bases, J lost 7 bases, and 11 bases lay in between. Germline CDR1 and CDR2: MNHEY and SMNVEV (reference sequence). This chain's CDR3 is CASSLGEGIEAFF. The DNA of the CDR3 is TGTGCCAGCAGTTTAGGGGAGGGGATTGAAGCTTTCTTT.

This clonotype was seen only a few times. V gene TRBV9 combines with J gene TRBJ2-5, with D hard to call. V lost 0 bases and J 4 bases, leaving 10 bases between the germline ends. The germline V gene has CDR1 SGDLS and CDR2 YYNGEE. This CDR3 region has 14 residues. The CDR3 bases are TGTGCCAGCAGCGTAGGAGGAACCAGAGAGACCCAGTACTTC. Its protein product is CASSVGGTRETQYF.

The rearrangement uses TRBV29-1 and TRBJ1-1; the D gene is possibly TRBD1 (6 bases). CDR1 is SQVTM and CDR2 is ANQGSEA in the germline V gene. V lost 5 bases and J 0 bases, leaving 10 bases between the germline ends. The CDR3 runs to 13 residues. The CDR3 DNA is TGCAGCGTTTTACAGGGATTGAACACTGAAGCTTTCTTT. Translation gives CSVLQGLNTEAFF.

Turning to this clonotype: One base away lies a much larger clone, so this may be a sequencing read error. The chain is built from TRBV7-2 and TRBJ1-2; weak D call: TRBD1 (6 bases). Germline lookup yields CDR1 SGHTA and CDR2 FQGNSA. The CDR3 sequence is 14 residues long. The CDR3 region has the DNA TGTGCCAGCAGCTTAGGGGGGGCTCACTATGACTACACCTTC. It codes for CASSLGGAHYDYTF.